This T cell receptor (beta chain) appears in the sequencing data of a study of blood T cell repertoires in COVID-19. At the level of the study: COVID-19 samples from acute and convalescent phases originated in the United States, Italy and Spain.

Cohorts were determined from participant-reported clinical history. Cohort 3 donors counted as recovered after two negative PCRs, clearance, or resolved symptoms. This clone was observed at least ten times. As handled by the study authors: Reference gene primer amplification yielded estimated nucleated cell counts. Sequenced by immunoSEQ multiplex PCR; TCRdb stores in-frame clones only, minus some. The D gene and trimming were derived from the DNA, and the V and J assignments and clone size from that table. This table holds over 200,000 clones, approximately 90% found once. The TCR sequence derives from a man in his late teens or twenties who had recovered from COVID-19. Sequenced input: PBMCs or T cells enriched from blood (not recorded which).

The CDR3 protein is CASRAYLGQYTEAFF. The CDR3 nucleotides are TGTGCCAGCAGAGCGTACTTGGGACAGTACACTGAAGCTTTCTTT. This chain connects TRBV2 to TRBJ1-1, with TRBD1 identical over 7 bases. CDR3 length: 15 amino acids. CDR1 and CDR2 (germline): SNHLY, FYNNEI. V lost 6 bases to trimming and J lost 3 bases; unmatched junction nucleotides: 10.